This record looks at one T cell receptor beta chain sequence and its context. Its antigen has not been determined. The record has no base qualities; no much larger clone is one base away. Unstimulated Tregs (CD4+CD25+CD127-), CD4+ non-Tregs (CD4+CD25-), CD4 and CD8 cells were FACS-sorted from thawed PBMCs. Blood from healthy controls was obtained either as purchased buffy coats or from healthy volunteers. Healthy control blood was processed to PBMCs by Ficoll density gradient and cryopreserved, and patient PBMCs were collected before and after transplant. Genomic DNA was extracted from sorted cells with the QIAGEN DNeasy Blood and Tissue Kit for TCRbeta CDR3 sequencing. High-throughput TCRbeta CDR3 sequencing was carried out commercially through immunoSEQ, with PCR amplification with bias correction and internal controls included. The study's processing was this. Unique productive TCRbeta sequences were defined by CDR3 nucleotide sequence when primers matched and otherwise by CDR3 amino acid sequence together with Vbeta and Jbeta genes. Sorting error was corrected by removing sequences shared between sorted populations at a frequency ratio of 2:1 or less, and the remaining shared sequences were assigned to the higher population. A sequence counted as donor-reactive if, in CFSE-low cells, the sequence had a frequency of at least 0.01% and was expanded at least 5-fold compared with unstimulated cells. Repertoire divergence was quantified by Jensen-Shannon divergence using the top 100 TCRbeta sequences ranked by frequency. For samples with multiple sequencing runs, sorting error was corrected in each run separately before the runs were combined. TCRdb carries this immuneACCESS record with in-frame sequences only. Its versions omit some clonotypes, under half of them owing to an unresolved V gene in the studies checked, with the rest unexplained. That table supplies the V and J calls and clone size; D and trimming were determined from the DNA. The sample table contains about 56,000 clones; only one count was recorded for around 83% of them. The ten largest make up about 5% of the sample.

This record comes from a study of Tregs in tolerant kidney transplant recipients (dated by TCRdb to the late 2010s). Study-wide context: The study used TCRbeta sequencing to identify donor-specific regulatory T cells before combined kidney and bone marrow transplantation, then tracked those cells after transplant. TCRbeta repertoire sequencing was used in a few healthy controls to compare several methods for expanding Tregs specific for an allogeneic donor.

Trimming removed 7 bases from V and 8 bases from J, leaving 20 bases between the germline ends. CDR1 GTSNPN and CDR2 SVGIG were looked up in the germline V gene (reference sequence). The CDR3 goes from the cysteine to the phenylalanine over 13 residues. CDR3 DNA is the only sequence kept; it has 39 bases, read in frame from the first base. The research as a whole found: Expanding Tregs with activated donor B cells appeared to identify the most biologically relevant and donor-specific TCRbeta repertoire. Because the study included only a small number of patients, the results must be confirmed in larger populations and under other immunosuppression protocols. Although technical replication error seemed to be minimal, the question of biological reproducibility was not addressed directly.

This clonotype was sampled from a human donor in good health. In this chain, TRBV30 is recombined with TRBJ1-2; tentative D gene TRBD1, with 5 bases matching. The sequencing sample was made of CD4+ T cells from blood. The CDR3 region has the sequence CAYARGWGDGYTF. The DNA reads TGTGCCTACGCCCGGGGGTGGGGTGACGGCTACACCTTC. When the CDR3 is completed using the reference TRBV30 and TRBJ1-2 genes on either side, the full variable domain is SQTIHQWPATLVQPVGSPLSLECTVEGTSNPNLYWYRQAAGRGLQLLFYSVGIGQISSEVPQNLSASRPQDRQFILSSKKLLLSDSGFYLCAYARGWGDGYTFGSGTRLTVV.